Below are 4 T cell receptor beta chains sequenced from a single sample in a study of patients and donors after allogeneic stem cell transplantation. TCRdb re-called the RT-PCR reads through MiXCR, storing one row per CDR3 protein. The sample carries approximately 150,000 distinct CDR3 sequences, nearly 25% recorded once. The sequencing sample was made of blood, either unsorted or a sorted T cell fraction (not recorded which). Source of these receptors: a human donor who was either an allogeneic HSCT recipient or a stem cell or donor lymphocyte infusion donor (not recorded which). It is not recorded whose cells these are; they may come from a transplant donor.

There are a few counts of this clonotype. The chain links TRBV29-1 to TRBJ2-7; D unclear. V was shortened by 0 bases and J by 12 bases, with 9 bases between the two germline ends. This CDR3 has 10 amino acids. Germline assignment: CDR1 SQVTM and CDR2 ANQGSEA. The CDR3 coding sequence is TGCAGCGTTGAAGATTCGATAGGGTACTTC. It encodes CSVEDSIGYF.

This clonotype appeared a few times. This chain uses TRBV5-1 with TRBJ2-7, with 9 bases matching TRBD1. CDR3 length: 14 amino acids. Germline CDR1 SGHRS, CDR2 YFSETQ. The trim removed 1 base at V and 3 bases at J, leaving 2 bases unmatched. In nucleotides, the CDR3 is TGCGCCAGCAGCTTGACGACAGGGGGCTACGAGCAGTACTTC. Translating it yields CASSLTTGGYEQYF.

This clonotype has more than one count but fewer than ten. The chain carries TRBV7-2 and TRBJ1-6; 7 bases align to TRBD1. Trimming took 3 bases from V and 4 from J; bases not matched to a gene: 12. CDR1 and CDR2 (germline): SGHTA, FQGNSA. This CDR3 region has 18 residues. In nucleotides, the CDR3 is TGTGCCAGCAGCTTGACAGGTTTAGGGGGCGCGTATAATTCACCCCTCCACTTT. This gives the protein CASSLTGLGGAYNSPLHF.

The chain carries TRBV5-1 and TRBJ1-4, with 7 bases fitting TRBD1. The length of the CDR3 is 17 residues. The V segment lost 4 bases and the J segment 6 bases; nucleotides outside the gene matches: 15. The germline gives CDR1 SGHRS, CDR2 YFSETQ. This CDR3 reads CASSPGPTGYLYEKLFF. The CDR3 DNA is TGCGCCAGCAGCCCAGGACCGACAGGGTATTTATATGAAAAACTGTTTTTT.